Below, 25 T cell receptor beta chains from the same sample are listed, as sequenced in a study of blood T cells in healthy people across ages. The use of a sample-barcoded 5' primer and a J-beta primer mix characterized a second PCR of about 7 to 12 cycles. MiXCR, run by TCRdb on the 5' RACE reads, gives a single entry per CDR3 protein. The sample includes nearly 1 million distinct CDR3 sequences, roughly 51% of them seen just once. Sequencing was done on a sample of blood. The receptor source for this set is a woman aged 60-75 years in good health.

CDR3 coding DNA: TGTGCCAGCAGCCCTTCCGTTAAGGGGATCTCCTACGAGCAGTACTTC. Its protein is CASSPSVKGISYEQYF. The chain links TRBV7-9 to TRBJ2-7; a weak D match, TRBD1 (5 bases). The CDR3 has 16 residues. Germline V gene data show CDR1 as SEHNR and CDR2 as FQNEAQ (reference sequence). V was trimmed by 5 bases and J by 0 bases, leaving 17 bases between them.

V gene TRBV20-1 combines with J gene TRBJ2-1, with D perhaps matching TRBD2 (5 bases). CDR1 DFQATT and CDR2 SNEGSKA come from the germline V gene (reference sequence). The CDR3 totals 11 residues. V gave up 6 bases and J gave up 8 bases, with 11 bases separating them. The CDR3 reads CSASVEDEQFF. The CDR3 bases are TGCAGTGCCAGCGTGGAGGATGAGCAGTTCTTC.

The chain uses TRBV7-6 and TRBJ2-5; D is unresolved. The last part of the DNA fits TRBJ2-7 better; the J call may be wrong. Per the germline V gene, CDR1 is SGHVS and CDR2 is FNYEAQ. The CDR3 runs 14 residues. The CDR3 DNA is TGTGCCAGCATCCCCCGGGCCGGAGCCTACGAGCAGTACTTC. Translation gives CASIPRAGAYEQYF.

The V gene is TRBV4-2, the J gene TRBJ2-7; a weak D match, TRBD2 (6 bases). Between the trimmed V and J ends, which lost 3 bases and 3 bases, there was a span of 12 bases. The CDR3 has 14 residues. Germline values: CDR1 LGHNA, CDR2 YNFKEQ. The CDR3 bases are TGTGCCAGCAGCCATAGCGGTGAGATCTACGAGCAGTACTTC. Protein product: CASSHSGEIYEQYF.

This chain uses TRBV5-1 with TRBJ2-3; D is perhaps TRBD1 or TRBD2 (5 bases each). The CDR3 is made up of 17 amino acids. Trimming shortened V by 3 bases and J by 3 bases, and 20 bases separated the two germline ends. CDR1 SGHRS and CDR2 YFSETQ come from the germline V gene. CDR3 sequence reads: CASSSPDGTFFTDTQYF. CDR3 coding DNA: TGCGCCAGCAGCTCCCCCGACGGGACCTTTTTTACAGATACGCAGTATTTT.

The CDR3 DNA reads as TGTGCCAGCAGCTTAGAGACTAGCGGGAGAGTAGGCGAGCAGTACTTC. This sequence encodes CASSLETSGRVGEQYF. The V call is TRBV7-9, the J call TRBJ2-7, with TRBD2 matching 12 bases. The length of the CDR3 is 16 residues. The germline V gene has CDR1 SEHNR and CDR2 FQNEAQ (reference sequence). Trimming removed 1 base from V and 6 bases from J; junction bases left unmatched: 7. Full variable domain (missing parts from reference TRBV7-9 and TRBJ2-7): DTGVSQNPRHKITKRGQNVTFRCDPISEHNRLYWYRQTLGQGPEFLTYFQNEAQLEKSRLLSDRFSAERPKGSFSTLEIQRTEQGDSAMYLCASSLETSGRVGEQYFGPGTRLTVT.

With regard to this clonotype: This may come from a read error, since a much larger clone is one base off. The chain links TRBV12-3 or TRBV12-4 to TRBJ2-5; the D is unclear. The CDR3 totals 15 residues. CDR3 in DNA: TGTACCAGCAGTTCCTTCTTTGCAGGCCAAGAGACCCAGTACTTC. Its protein product is CTSSSFFAGQETQYF.

The rearrangement uses TRBV6-5 and TRBJ2-5; 8 bases fit TRBD1. The last part of the DNA fits TRBJ2-7 better; the J call may be wrong. Germline V gives CDR1 MNHEY, CDR2 SVGAGI. The CDR3 runs to 15 residues. The CDR3 loop is CASSGNRGYSSEQYF. The CDR3 nucleotides read TGTGCCAGCAGTGGAAACAGGGGGTATTCGAGCGAGCAGTACTTC.

The V and J genes are TRBV2 and TRBJ2-5; 10 bases line up with TRBD1. The DNA end favors TRBJ2-4, so the J call may be wrong. The CDR3 covers 13 residues. Germline CDR1 SNHLY, CDR2 FYNNEI. The DNA for the CDR3 is TGTGCCAGCGAAGGGGACAGGGGAGACATTCAGTACTTC. Translated, it gives CASEGDRGDIQYF.

The chain recombines TRBV4-3 with TRBJ1-3; no firm D call. Trimming removed 2 bases at V and 0 bases at J, with 14 bases between. This CDR3 region has 17 residues. Germline CDR1 LGHNA, CDR2 YSLEER. DNA of the CDR3: TGCGCCAGCAGCCAAACCAGGACGAGTTTCTCTGGAAACACCATATATTTT. It specifies CASSQTRTSFSGNTIYF.

The chain has TRBV9 and TRBJ2-5; 9 nucleotides match TRBD1. V lost 4 bases, J lost 5 bases, and 9 bases stayed unmatched. The CDR3 extends over 15 amino acids. Germline CDR1 SGDLS, CDR2 YYNGEE. The CDR3 reads CASSTGTGRFETQYF. CDR3 bases: TGTGCCAGCAGCACCGGGACAGGGAGGTTCGAGACCCAGTACTTC.

The chain links TRBV21-1 to TRBJ2-5; the table's TRBD2 call for D was not verified on the DNA. TRBV21-1 constitutes a pseudogene. The CDR3 has 17 amino acids. For the CDR3, the DNA is TGTGCCAGCAGCGGAAGGGGAAAAGTGACTAGCGAGGTGACCCAGTACTTC. Amino acid sequence: CASSGRGKVTSEVTQYF.

V gene TRBV5-1 combines with J gene TRBJ2-7; the match to TRBD2 covers 9 bases. With V trimmed by 6 bases and J by 0 bases, 7 bases remained unmatched. The CDR3 runs 15 residues. Germline values: CDR1 SGHRS, CDR2 YFSETQ. Here the CDR3 reads CASNELAGDSYEQYF. The CDR3 bases are TGCGCCAGCAATGAATTAGCGGGAGACTCCTACGAGCAGTACTTC.

Points on this clonotype: Its ends do not fully match the called genes, so a read error is possible. This chain links TRBV11-3 with TRBJ2-5; 7 positions match TRBD1. Germline loops: CDR1 SGHNT, CDR2 YENEEA. CDR3 length: 15 amino acids. For the CDR3, the DNA is TGTACCAGCAGCCGGTCAGCAGGGGGTCAGGAGACCCAGTACTTC. This translates into CTSSRSAGGQETQYF.

This clonotype was detected once. The chain combines TRBV7-2 with TRBJ2-2; D may match TRBD1 or TRBD2 (6 bases each). Trimming removed 9 bases at V and 7 bases at J, with 21 bases between. The CDR3 is made up of 15 amino acids. Germline V gene lookup returns CDR1 SGHTA and CDR2 FQGNSA. CDR3 nucleotide sequence: TGTGCCAGTAGTATCCCTCCAAGGGGGGTCGGGGAGCTGTTTTTT. Translation: CASSIPPRGVGELFF.

The chain combines TRBV27 with TRBJ2-7, with 9 bases identical to TRBD1. CDR3 size: 17 residues. Germline CDR1 MNHEY, CDR2 SMNVEV (reference sequence). V gave up 6 bases and J gave up 2 bases; unmatched junction bases: 14. This CDR3 is CASRKDRGQTITYEQYF. CDR3 in DNA: TGTGCCAGCAGAAAGGACAGGGGACAAACTATAACCTACGAGCAGTACTTC.

The CDR3 reads CASRYDRVGTGELFF. CDR3 nucleotides: TGTGCCAGCCGCTACGACAGGGTGGGGACCGGGGAGCTGTTTTTT. The chain employs TRBV28 and TRBJ2-2, with 7 bases lining up with TRBD1. V lost 8 bases, J lost 5 bases, and 11 bases stayed unmatched. Germline V CDR1 and CDR2: MDHEN, SYDVKM. The CDR3 is made up of 15 amino acids.

This clonotype was seen a few times. The rearrangement links TRBV6-2 or TRBV6-3 to TRBJ2-7; D might be TRBD2 (6 bases). This CDR3 comprises 14 residues. V gave up 1 base and J gave up 5 bases, with 12 bases separating them. Germline CDR1 is MNHEY and CDR2 is SVGEGT. CDR3 sequence reads: CASSYFGTRDEQYF. Here the CDR3 DNA reads TGTGCCAGCAGTTACTTCGGGACTCGCGACGAGCAGTACTTC.

The chain combines TRBV7-2 with TRBJ2-3; weak D call: TRBD1 (6 bases). Germline assignment: CDR1 SGHTA and CDR2 FQGNSA. The CDR3 covers 13 residues. Trimming removed 5 bases from V and 4 bases from J, with 10 bases in between. This CDR3 reads CASSLTGPDTQYF. The DNA of the CDR3 is TGTGCCAGCAGCCTGACAGGCCCAGATACGCAGTATTTT.

CDR3 region: CSAARGGDGYTF. The CDR3 region has the DNA TGCAGTGCTGCTAGGGGAGGTGATGGCTACACCTTC. The rearrangement links TRBV20-1 to TRBJ1-2; D is possibly TRBD1 (5 bases). The germline V and J ends were trimmed by 5 bases and 6 bases, with 13 bases remaining between them. CDR3 length: 12 amino acids. CDR1 and CDR2 from the germline V gene are DFQATT and SNEGSKA (reference sequence).

This clonotype was detected once. CDR3 loop: CSAFLAESSYNEQFF. CDR3 DNA: TGCAGTGCGTTCCTAGCGGAGAGCTCCTACAATGAGCAGTTCTTC. The J gene is TRBJ2-1, the V gene TRBV20-1, with TRBD2 matching 7 bases. This CDR3 spans 15 amino acids. Per germline, CDR1 DFQATT and CDR2 SNEGSKA (reference sequence). After removal of 6 bases from V and 0 bases from J, the junction contained 8 bases not matched to a gene.

This clonotype was counted only a few times. The genes are TRBV7-2 and TRBJ2-7, with D possibly being TRBD2 (5 bases). V shed 1 base and J shed 4 bases, with 26 bases lying between them. The CDR3 spans 19 residues. The germline gives CDR1 SGHTA, CDR2 FQGNSA. In nucleotides, the CDR3 is TGTGCCAGCAGCTTAGACGAGAGTGGGAGCCTGAACTCGCCGTACGAGCAGTACTTC. Translation: CASSLDESGSLNSPYEQYF.

The gene calls are TRBV30 and TRBJ2-7, with unresolved D. Per germline, CDR1 GTSNPN and CDR2 SVGIG (reference sequence). V shed 3 bases and J shed 0 bases, with 9 bases lying between them. This CDR3 is 13 amino acids long. This CDR3 reads CAWSFEVSYEQYF. CDR3 DNA sequence: TGTGCCTGGAGCTTCGAGGTCTCCTACGAGCAGTACTTC.

The J gene is TRBJ2-1, the V gene TRBV7-9; maybe TRBD1 (5 bases). V was shortened by 4 bases and J by 1 base, with 23 bases between the two germline ends. The CDR3 spans 19 residues. CDR1 and CDR2 (germline): SEHNR, FQNEAQ (reference sequence). The CDR3 bases are TGTGCCAGCAGCTCCCAGACAGCGCGGACCCGGCAATCCTACAATGAGCAGTTCTTC. It specifies CASSSQTARTRQSYNEQFF.

This chain links TRBV24-1 with TRBJ2-6; D gene ambiguous. The CDR3 totals 17 residues. V lost 2 bases to trimming and J lost 0 bases, with 10 bases between them. Germline values: CDR1 KGHDR, CDR2 SFDVKD. The CDR3 spells CATSDWVQNSGANVLTF. The CDR3 nucleotides read TGTGCCACCAGTGATTGGGTCCAAAACTCTGGGGCCAACGTCCTGACTTTC.